These T cell receptor beta chains were read from a single sample in a study of T cells in Graves' hyperthyroidism and ophthalmopathy. TCRdb processed the multiplex PCR reads anew with MiXCR; each CDR3 protein has one entry. Among 250,000 to 300,000 distinct CDR3 sequences, just over 14% were seen once, and the ten largest hold about an eighth. The specimen was blood. The receptors derive from a woman between 40 and 55 years old with Graves' hyperthyroidism that later progressed to Graves' ophthalmopathy. The CDR3 runs from the conserved cysteine through the conserved F or W. Fields, in order: J gene, clone size, D gene, V gene, CDR3 length, CDR3 DNA, CDR3 protein. The D gene is left open where the match is weak. The size entry is marked missing in some rows and otherwise reads once, few, many or a size class.

J gene: TRBJ1-1; clone size: -; D gene: -; V gene: TRBV20-1; CDR3 length: 10; CDR3 DNA: TGCAGTGCTAGCAAATCTGAAGCTTTCTTT; CDR3 protein: CSASKSEAFF
J gene: TRBJ1-2; clone size: many; D gene: -; V gene: TRBV7-8; CDR3 length: 16; CDR3 DNA: TGTGCCAGCAGCTTACCCCGGGACGGAGCTAACTATGGCTACACCTTC; CDR3 protein: CASSLPRDGANYGYTF
J gene: TRBJ2-7; clone size: many; D gene: -; V gene: TRBV6-5; CDR3 length: 15; CDR3 DNA: TGTGCCAGCAGTTACACGGGCTTTCTCTCCTACGAGCAGTACTTC; CDR3 protein: CASSYTGFLSYEQYF
J gene: TRBJ2-1; clone size: many; D gene: TRBD2; V gene: TRBV2; CDR3 length: 16; CDR3 DNA: TGTGCCAGCAGACTCGGACTAGCGGGAGGGTTTGATGAGCAGTTCTTC; CDR3 protein: CASRLGLAGGFDEQFF
J gene: TRBJ2-5; clone size: many; D gene: -; V gene: TRBV29-1; CDR3 length: 13; CDR3 DNA: TGCAGCGTTGAAGGGACTGTACAAGAGACCCAGTACTTC; CDR3 protein: CSVEGTVQETQYF
J gene: TRBJ2-3; clone size: -; D gene: -; V gene: TRBV6-4; CDR3 length: 17; CDR3 DNA: TGTGCCAGCAGTGACTCAGTAGGGGCAGGTGGTTCAGATACGCAGTATTTT; CDR3 protein: CASSDSVGAGGSDTQYF
J gene: TRBJ1-5; clone size: many; D gene: -; V gene: TRBV12-3/TRBV12-4; CDR3 length: 11; CDR3 DNA: TGTGCCAGCAGTTTCGGTCCCCCCCAGCATTTT; CDR3 protein: CASSFGPPQHF
J gene: TRBJ2-5; clone size: many; D gene: -; V gene: TRBV20-1; CDR3 length: 11; CDR3 DNA: TGCAGTGCTAGGGGGGTAGAGACCCAGTACTTC; CDR3 protein: CSARGVETQYF
J gene: TRBJ2-1; clone size: -; D gene: -; V gene: TRBV15; CDR3 length: 16; CDR3 DNA: TGTGCCACCAGCAGAGAGTGGAAGAGCTCCTACAATGAGCAGTTCTTC; CDR3 protein: CATSREWKSSYNEQFF
J gene: TRBJ2-7; clone size: -; D gene: TRBD1; V gene: TRBV24-1; CDR3 length: 16; CDR3 DNA: TGTGCCACCAGTGATTGCTTTCCGGGACAGACCTACGAGCAGTACTTC; CDR3 protein: CATSDCFPGQTYEQYF
J gene: TRBJ2-1; clone size: many; D gene: -; V gene: TRBV12-5; CDR3 length: 16; CDR3 DNA: TGTGCTAGTGGTTTGGTACTGGGACCGGGTTCGAATGAGCAGTTCTTC; CDR3 protein: CASGLVLGPGSNEQFF
J gene: TRBJ2-2; clone size: many; D gene: -; V gene: TRBV2; CDR3 length: 13; CDR3 DNA: TGTGCCAGCAGTGAAGAAGGTTCCGGGGAGCTGTTTTTT; CDR3 protein: CASSEEGSGELFF
J gene: TRBJ2-5; clone size: many; D gene: TRBD1; V gene: TRBV28; CDR3 length: 14; CDR3 DNA: TGTGCCAGCAGTCCCGGACAGGGCCCAGAGACCCAGTACTTC; CDR3 protein: CASSPGQGPETQYF
J gene: TRBJ2-3; clone size: -; D gene: TRBD2; V gene: TRBV6-5; CDR3 length: 14; CDR3 DNA: TGTGCCAGCAGTTCCGCGGGAGTCAGAGATACGCAGTATTTT; CDR3 protein: CASSSAGVRDTQYF
J gene: TRBJ1-2; clone size: -; D gene: -; V gene: TRBV6-2/TRBV6-3; CDR3 length: 14; CDR3 DNA: TGTGCCAGCAGTGTCTCTCCGGAGTCGAGTGGCTACACCTTC; CDR3 protein: CASSVSPESSGYTF
J gene: TRBJ2-3; clone size: -; D gene: TRBD1; V gene: TRBV30; CDR3 length: 16; CDR3 DNA: TGTGCCTGGAGCCACGGACAGGGGCTAAGCACAGATACGCAGTATTTT; CDR3 protein: CAWSHGQGLSTDTQYF
J gene: TRBJ2-7; clone size: many; D gene: -; V gene: TRBV28; CDR3 length: 16; CDR3 DNA: TGTGCCAGCAGAGTTATAAACTGGACGGGACGAGACGAGCAGTACTTC; CDR3 protein: CASRVINWTGRDEQYF
J gene: TRBJ2-1; clone size: many; D gene: -; V gene: TRBV12-3/TRBV12-4; CDR3 length: 16; CDR3 DNA: TGTGCCAGCAGTTTTCTCGCGGGGACCCCCTACAATGAGCAGTTCTTC; CDR3 protein: CASSFLAGTPYNEQFF
J gene: TRBJ1-6; clone size: many; D gene: -; V gene: TRBV28; CDR3 length: 14; CDR3 DNA: TGTGCCAGCAGTCCCGGGACGGTGAATTCACCCCTCCACTTT; CDR3 protein: CASSPGTVNSPLHF
J gene: TRBJ2-7; clone size: -; D gene: -; V gene: TRBV18; CDR3 length: 14; CDR3 DNA: TGTGCCAGCTCAAATACACTCGTGCGGGACGAGCAGTACTTC; CDR3 protein: CASSNTLVRDEQYF
J gene: TRBJ2-1; clone size: many; D gene: -; V gene: TRBV19; CDR3 length: 14; CDR3 DNA: TGTGCCAGTAGTATAGGGTCCCCGGACAATGAGCAGTTCTTC; CDR3 protein: CASSIGSPDNEQFF
J gene: TRBJ2-3; clone size: few; D gene: -; V gene: TRBV20-1; CDR3 length: 16; CDR3 DNA: TGCAGTGCAGGGGGGTTTTACAGGGGAGTATCAGATACGCAGTATTTT; CDR3 protein: CSAGGFYRGVSDTQYF
J gene: TRBJ2-2; clone size: many; D gene: TRBD2; V gene: TRBV7-9; CDR3 length: 16; CDR3 DNA: TGTGCCAGCAGCTTAGCGGCTAGCGGGAGCACCGGGGAGCTGTTTTTT; CDR3 protein: CASSLAASGSTGELFF
J gene: TRBJ1-6; clone size: -; D gene: TRBD1; V gene: TRBV30; CDR3 length: 15; CDR3 DNA: TGTGCCTGGAGCCCCCCACAGGGGGCTAATTCACCCCTCCACTTT; CDR3 protein: CAWSPPQGANSPLHF
J gene: TRBJ2-5; clone size: many; D gene: -; V gene: TRBV3-1; CDR3 length: 14; CDR3 DNA: TGTGCCAGCAGCCAAGCCCCTAGCCAAGAGACCCAGTACTTC; CDR3 protein: CASSQAPSQETQYF
J gene: TRBJ2-1; clone size: many; D gene: TRBD1; V gene: TRBV10-3; CDR3 length: 19; CDR3 DNA: TGTGCCATCAGCCCCGGGACAGGGGTAGCCGAGGGTAACTACAATGAGCAGTTCTTC; CDR3 protein: CAISPGTGVAEGNYNEQFF
J gene: TRBJ1-4; clone size: many; D gene: -; V gene: TRBV6-1; CDR3 length: 20; CDR3 DNA: TGTGCCAGCAGTTATAATCCCCCGACGGGGATCCGGGGGACTAATGAAAAACTGTTTTTT; CDR3 protein: CASSYNPPTGIRGTNEKLFF
J gene: TRBJ2-7; clone size: many; D gene: TRBD2; V gene: TRBV27; CDR3 length: 15; CDR3 DNA: TGTGCCAGCAGCGACGTAGCGGGAGCTATGCACGAGCAGTACTTC; CDR3 protein: CASSDVAGAMHEQYF
J gene: TRBJ1-2; clone size: many; D gene: -; V gene: TRBV7-9; CDR3 length: 14; CDR3 DNA: TGTGCCAGCAGCTTGACCGGGACGGAGGCTGGCTACACCTTC; CDR3 protein: CASSLTGTEAGYTF
J gene: TRBJ2-7; clone size: many; D gene: -; V gene: TRBV3-1; CDR3 length: 15; CDR3 DNA: TGTGCCAGCAGCCAAGGCCGGAGTGTGGCCTACGAGCAGTACTTC; CDR3 protein: CASSQGRSVAYEQYF
J gene: TRBJ2-7; clone size: many; D gene: TRBD2; V gene: TRBV27; CDR3 length: 13; CDR3 DNA: TGTGCCAGCAGGATAGCGGGAGTCGGCGAGCAGTACTTC; CDR3 protein: CASRIAGVGEQYF
J gene: TRBJ2-5; clone size: many; D gene: TRBD1; V gene: TRBV18; CDR3 length: 17; CDR3 DNA: TGTGCCAGCTCACCACGGCTAGGGGGACAGGGCCAAGAGACCCAGTACTTC; CDR3 protein: CASSPRLGGQGQETQYF
J gene: TRBJ2-7; clone size: many; D gene: TRBD1; V gene: TRBV2; CDR3 length: 16; CDR3 DNA: TGTGCCAGCAGTAGGGGATCCGGACAGGGGCCCTACGAGCAGTACTTC; CDR3 protein: CASSRGSGQGPYEQYF
J gene: TRBJ2-3; clone size: many; D gene: TRBD2; V gene: TRBV5-1; CDR3 length: 16; CDR3 DNA: TGCGCCAGCAGCCCACTGGGTAGCGGGAGAACAGATACGCAGTATTTT; CDR3 protein: CASSPLGSGRTDTQYF
J gene: TRBJ1-5; clone size: many; D gene: -; V gene: TRBV28; CDR3 length: 16; CDR3 DNA: TGTGCCAGCAGTGACTGGGACTTCAGTAGCAATCAGCCCCAGCATTTT; CDR3 protein: CASSDWDFSSNQPQHF
J gene: TRBJ1-5; clone size: many; D gene: -; V gene: TRBV27; CDR3 length: 14; CDR3 DNA: TGTGCCAGCAGTTTTGGGGGGGATACTCAGCCCCAGCATTTT; CDR3 protein: CASSFGGDTQPQHF
J gene: TRBJ1-4; clone size: few; D gene: -; V gene: TRBV29-1; CDR3 length: 16; CDR3 DNA: TGCAGCGCGCAAAGGGGGGCCCTCGGAACTAATGAAAAACTGTTTTTT; CDR3 protein: CSAQRGALGTNEKLFF
J gene: TRBJ1-4; clone size: many; D gene: TRBD1; V gene: TRBV6-1; CDR3 length: 16; CDR3 DNA: TGTGCCAGCGCTGACAGGGCTGTTTGGACTAATGAAAAACTGTTTTTT; CDR3 protein: CASADRAVWTNEKLFF
J gene: TRBJ1-5; clone size: -; D gene: -; V gene: TRBV24-1; CDR3 length: 13; CDR3 DNA: TGTGCCACCAGTATGGATAGCAATCAGCCCCAGCATTTT; CDR3 protein: CATSMDSNQPQHF
J gene: TRBJ1-1; clone size: many; D gene: -; V gene: TRBV27; CDR3 length: 14; CDR3 DNA: TGTGCCAGCAGTTCCAGGGGTATGAACACTGAAGCTTTCTTT; CDR3 protein: CASSSRGMNTEAFF
J gene: TRBJ1-5; clone size: -; D gene: -; V gene: TRBV29-1; CDR3 length: 11; CDR3 DNA: TGCAGCGCCCGACGAACAGATACGCAGCATTTT; CDR3 protein: CSARRTDTQHF
J gene: TRBJ2-4; clone size: many; D gene: TRBD1; V gene: TRBV30; CDR3 length: 16; CDR3 DNA: TGTGCCTGGAGTGAAGGCAGGGGGATCGCCAAAAACATTCAGTACTTC; CDR3 protein: CAWSEGRGIAKNIQYF
J gene: TRBJ1-5; clone size: -; D gene: -; V gene: TRBV5-6; CDR3 length: 16; CDR3 DNA: TGTGCCAGCAGCTATGGGGGATTCAGTAGCAATCAGCCCCAGCATTTT; CDR3 protein: CASSYGGFSSNQPQHF
J gene: TRBJ2-3; clone size: -; D gene: -; V gene: TRBV2; CDR3 length: 15; CDR3 DNA: TGTGCCAGGATGACCCCAGGGGATAGGACAGATACGCAGTATTTT; CDR3 protein: CARMTPGDRTDTQYF
J gene: TRBJ2-1; clone size: many; D gene: -; V gene: TRBV4-1; CDR3 length: 17; CDR3 DNA: TGCGCCAGCAGTAACAGGGCGGGGGCTAGCGACTACAATGAGCAGTTCTTC; CDR3 protein: CASSNRAGASDYNEQFF
J gene: TRBJ2-7; clone size: many; D gene: -; V gene: TRBV5-5; CDR3 length: 15; CDR3 DNA: TGTGCCAGCAGCCTAGGTAAGGGCCCATCCTACGAGCAGTACTTC; CDR3 protein: CASSLGKGPSYEQYF
J gene: TRBJ2-1; clone size: few; D gene: TRBD1; V gene: TRBV4-1; CDR3 length: 15; CDR3 DNA: TGCGCCAGCAGCCGTTTCGGGACAGGGGAGTATGAGCAGTTCTTC; CDR3 protein: CASSRFGTGEYEQFF
J gene: TRBJ2-3; clone size: many; D gene: -; V gene: TRBV18; CDR3 length: 17; CDR3 DNA: TGTGCCAGCTCACCACCGTTTCCGGGAACTAGCACAGATACGCAGTATTTT; CDR3 protein: CASSPPFPGTSTDTQYF
J gene: TRBJ2-7; clone size: many; D gene: TRBD1; V gene: TRBV9; CDR3 length: 13; CDR3 DNA: TGTGCCAGCAGTGACGGGACAGATGACGAGCAGTACTTC; CDR3 protein: CASSDGTDDEQYF
J gene: TRBJ1-3; clone size: -; D gene: TRBD1; V gene: TRBV5-1; CDR3 length: 16; CDR3 DNA: TGCGCCAGCAGCTATGGACCGGGACAGGGGGCGCGAAACACACATTTT; CDR3 protein: CASSYGPGQGARNTHF
J gene: TRBJ2-1; clone size: many; D gene: TRBD2; V gene: TRBV3-1; CDR3 length: 17; CDR3 DNA: TGTGCCAGCAGCCAAGGGACGGGACTAGCGGGAGAAAACGAGCAGTTCTTC; CDR3 protein: CASSQGTGLAGENEQFF
J gene: TRBJ1-2; clone size: -; D gene: -; V gene: TRBV5-5; CDR3 length: 14; CDR3 DNA: TGTGCCAGCAGCTTTGGTTTCACTAACTATGGCTACACCTTC; CDR3 protein: CASSFGFTNYGYTF
J gene: TRBJ1-1; clone size: many; D gene: -; V gene: TRBV29-1; CDR3 length: 16; CDR3 DNA: TGCAGCGTTGAAGGGCTATCAGGGGCTGCAAACACTGAAGCTTTCTTT; CDR3 protein: CSVEGLSGAANTEAFF
J gene: TRBJ2-2; clone size: many; D gene: TRBD1; V gene: TRBV2; CDR3 length: 13; CDR3 DNA: TGTGCCAGCAGGAGGACAGGGACCGGGGAGCTGTTTTTT; CDR3 protein: CASRRTGTGELFF
J gene: TRBJ1-4; clone size: many; D gene: -; V gene: TRBV7-9; CDR3 length: 12; CDR3 DNA: TGTGCCAGCAGCTTTGGGACCCGAGTTCTGTTTTTT; CDR3 protein: CASSFGTRVLFF
J gene: TRBJ1-1; clone size: many; D gene: -; V gene: TRBV2; CDR3 length: 15; CDR3 DNA: TGTGCCAGCAGTCACCCGGGACGGGTGAACACTGAAGCTTTCTTT; CDR3 protein: CASSHPGRVNTEAFF
J gene: TRBJ1-1; clone size: many; D gene: -; V gene: TRBV12-3/TRBV12-4; CDR3 length: 14; CDR3 DNA: TGTGCCAGCAGCCCAAAGAGACCTTCGACTGAAGCTTTCTTT; CDR3 protein: CASSPKRPSTEAFF
J gene: TRBJ2-5; clone size: many; D gene: -; V gene: TRBV28; CDR3 length: 14; CDR3 DNA: TGTGCCAGCAGTTTTTTAGCGGACCAAGAGACCCAGTACTTC; CDR3 protein: CASSFLADQETQYF
J gene: TRBJ1-4; clone size: many; D gene: -; V gene: TRBV25-1; CDR3 length: 14; CDR3 DNA: TGTGCCAGCAGCGAGGGCGAGAGGGGCGAAAAACTGTTTTTT; CDR3 protein: CASSEGERGEKLFF
J gene: TRBJ1-1; clone size: many; D gene: -; V gene: TRBV20-1; CDR3 length: 14; CDR3 DNA: TGCAGTGCTTACCCGGCAGGGCCGGTCACTGAAGCTTTCTTT; CDR3 protein: CSAYPAGPVTEAFF